The 20 T cell receptor beta chains below were found in one sample sequenced in a study of blood T cell repertoires in COVID-19. Generated by immunoSEQ multiplex PCR, the TCRdb table keeps only in-frame clones and is missing some. Of over 40,000 clones in the sample, about 89% were seen once. The source material was peripheral blood. These receptors all come from a man in his 70s with active COVID-19.

The V gene is TRBV2, the J gene TRBJ1-5, with D uncertain. Per the germline V gene, CDR1 is SNHLY and CDR2 is FYNNEI. Between the trimmed V and J ends, which lost 7 bases and 0 bases, there was a span of 13 bases. The CDR3 runs to 15 residues. The CDR3 region has the DNA TGTGCCAGCACCCCCCAAGACTATAGCAATCAGCCCCAGCATTTT. It encodes CASTPQDYSNQPQHF.

The chain has TRBV28 and TRBJ2-6; TRBD2 is a possible D gene (6 bases). Germline-derived CDR1 and CDR2 are MDHEN and SYDVKM. The CDR3 loop spans 18 amino acids. Trimming cost V 1 base and J 0 bases, with 13 bases left between them. The CDR3 DNA follows: TGTGCCAGCAGTTTATTTCCGGGGGTGCTCTCTGGGGCCAACGTCCTGACTTTC. Its protein product is CASSLFPGVLSGANVLTF.

The chain joins TRBV6-5 to TRBJ2-1; possibly TRBD1 for D (6 bases). CDR1 MNHEY and CDR2 SVGAGI come from the germline V gene. The V gene lost 6 bases and the J gene lost 8 bases, with 14 bases spanning the gap. The CDR3 totals 13 residues. The DNA for the CDR3 is TGTGCCAGCAGCTGGGGGCAGAGGTATGAGCAGTTCTTC. This encodes CASSWGQRYEQFF.

This rearrangement joins TRBV6-2 or TRBV6-3 to TRBJ2-5; 8 bases match TRBD2. Germline V gene data show CDR1 as MNHEY and CDR2 as SVGEGT. J lost 4 bases, V lost 2 bases, and 9 bases had no gene match. The CDR3 loop spans 16 amino acids. CDR3 DNA sequence: TGTGCCAGCAGTTACGAAGTCGGACTAGCTACAGAGACCCAGTACTTC. As protein: CASSYEVGLATETQYF.

V is TRBV6-2 or TRBV6-3 and J is TRBJ2-3; 11 bases map to TRBD1. J lost 4 bases, V lost 6 bases, and 12 bases had no gene match. This CDR3 region has 17 residues. Germline V gene sequence: CDR1 MNHEY, CDR2 SVGEGT. CDR3 sequence (DNA): TGTGCCAGCAGCCCTCTCGGGACAGGGGGTTTCGCAGATACGCAGTATTTT. Translating gives CASSPLGTGGFADTQYF.

This chain links TRBV28 with TRBJ1-2, with TRBD1 as a possible D gene (5 bases). Germline CDR1 and CDR2: MDHEN and SYDVKM. With 7 bases removed from V and 5 bases from J, the gap between germline ends came to 17 bases. There are 14 residues in the CDR3. CDR3 sequence reads: CASTPGGTEYGYTF. For the CDR3, the DNA is TGTGCCAGCACACCCGGGGGGACGGAGTATGGCTACACCTTC.

V is TRBV24-1 and J is TRBJ2-5, with TRBD1 matching 7 bases. J gave up 4 bases and V 6 bases, and 13 bases lay outside the gene matches. The germline CDR1 and CDR2 sequences are KGHDR and SFDVKD. This CDR3 comprises 16 residues. CDR3 sequence (DNA): TGTGCCACCAGTTATCGTGGTTCGACAGGGACAGAGACCCAGTACTTC. This sequence encodes CATSYRGSTGTETQYF.

This sequence joins TRBV6-5 and TRBJ1-5, with D perhaps matching TRBD1 (5 bases). V was cut by 6 bases and J by 6 bases, with 15 bases left in between. CDR1 and CDR2 (germline): MNHEY, SVGAGI. The CDR3 has 14 amino acids. The CDR3, as DNA: TGTGCCAGCAGCTCTCGGGGGTCGAGTCAGCCCCAGCATTTT. Its protein is CASSSRGSSQPQHF.

The J gene is TRBJ2-3, the V gene TRBV9; 9 nucleotides align to TRBD2. J was trimmed by 6 bases and V by 3 bases; bases with no gene match: 2. CDR1 is SGDLS, CDR2 YYNGEE, per germline. The CDR3 totals 13 residues. Written as DNA, the CDR3 is TGTGCCAGCAGCGAGCGGGGGGTGGATACGCAGTATTTT. Residues: CASSERGVDTQYF.

The chain joins TRBV10-2 to TRBJ2-5, with 8 bases identical to TRBD2. Trimming cost V 8 bases and J 1 base; bases outside gene matches: 6. Germline V CDR1 and CDR2: WSHSY, SAAADI. The length of the CDR3 is 14 residues. Here the CDR3 DNA reads TGCGCCAGCGGAAAGCGGGGGACCCAAGAGACCCAGTACTTC. Translating it yields CASGKRGTQETQYF.

The V and J genes are TRBV5-4 and TRBJ1-2, with D perhaps matching TRBD1 (5 bases). Germline CDR1 is SGHNT and CDR2 is YYREEE (reference sequence). Trimming took off 4 bases at V and 3 bases at J, with 13 bases between the two ends. The CDR3 runs to 14 residues. For the CDR3, the DNA is TGTGCCAGCAGCCGCGACGGGGGGGACTATGGCTACACCTTC. It yields the protein CASSRDGGDYGYTF.

The chain recombines TRBV3-1 (or the pseudogene TRBV3-2) with TRBJ2-5, with D possibly TRBD2 on 6 matching bases. The CDR3 loop spans 13 amino acids. Germline assignment: CDR1 LGHDT and CDR2 YNNKEL (reference sequence). V dropped 1 base and J dropped 5 bases, with 8 bases sitting between them. CDR3 in amino acids: CASSQAGGETQYF. CDR3 nucleotide sequence: TGTGCCAGCAGCCAAGCAGGAGGGGAGACCCAGTACTTC.

The chain carries TRBV5-8 and TRBJ1-2; D gene ambiguous. Germline-derived CDR1 and CDR2 are SGHTS and YDEGEE. This CDR3 region has 15 residues. With 4 bases removed from V and 1 base from J, the gap between germline ends came to 14 bases. CDR3 DNA: TGTGCCAGCAGCCTAAGACTGCCTTATAACTATGGCTACACCTTC. It specifies CASSLRLPYNYGYTF.

This chain joins TRBV10-1 and TRBJ1-6; TRBD1 matches at 9 bases. The CDR3 totals 16 residues. The germline V gene encodes CDR1 WNHNN and CDR2 SYGVQD (reference sequence). J was trimmed by 4 bases and V by 6 bases; bases with no gene match: 7. The CDR3 sequence is CASRADRGFYNSPLHF. As DNA, the CDR3 is TGCGCCAGCAGAGCGGACAGGGGCTTTTATAATTCACCCCTCCACTTT.

This clone turned up a few times. The chain joins TRBV10-1 to TRBJ2-7, with 7 bases lining up with TRBD1. Germline assignment: CDR1 WNHNN and CDR2 SYGVQD (reference sequence). Losses at the gene ends were 0 bases for V and 5 bases for J; bases not matched to a gene: 4. The CDR3 length is 14 residues. The CDR3 spells CASSESRGGHEQYF. The CDR3 DNA reads TGCGCCAGCAGTGAGTCGAGAGGGGGCCACGAGCAGTACTTC.

This rearrangement joins TRBV6-2 or TRBV6-3 to TRBJ2-1, with TRBD2 matching 11 bases. This CDR3 has 16 amino acids. The germline V gene encodes CDR1 MNHEY and CDR2 SVGEGT. The trim removed 3 bases at V and 5 bases at J, leaving 6 bases unmatched. CDR3 region: CASSYALAGGNNEQFF. CDR3 nucleotides: TGTGCCAGCAGTTATGCCCTAGCGGGGGGTAACAATGAGCAGTTCTTC.

This clone showed up just once. The chain carries TRBV28 and TRBJ1-6; 9 nucleotides agree with TRBD1. V was clipped by 6 bases and J by 8 bases; unmatched bases: 8. Germline V gene data show CDR1 as MDHEN and CDR2 as SYDVKM. The CDR3 spans 15 residues. CDR3 residues: CASSRAGTGYSPLHF. CDR3 in DNA: TGTGCCAGCAGCCGGGCCGGGACAGGGTATTCACCCCTCCACTTT.

In this sample, this clone turned up once. The rearrangement uses TRBV19 and TRBJ1-1, with D possibly matching TRBD1 (5 bases). In germline, CDR1 is LNHDA, CDR2 SQIVND (reference sequence). V shed 3 bases and J shed 0 bases, with 8 bases lying between them. This CDR3 contains 14 residues. CDR3 residues: CASSIQGMNTEAFF. The CDR3 nucleotides are TGTGCCAGTAGTATTCAGGGAATGAACACTGAAGCTTTCTTT.

The chain joins TRBV24-1 to TRBJ2-1; 7 nucleotides line up with TRBD1. The trim removed 6 bases at V and 7 bases at J, leaving 8 bases unmatched. The germline CDR1 and CDR2 sequences are KGHDR and SFDVKD. The CDR3 extends over 14 amino acids. The CDR3 sequence: CATSMTGLGNEQFF. The CDR3 region has the DNA TGTGCCACCAGTATGACAGGGTTGGGAAATGAGCAGTTCTTC.

This clone was observed once. The same CDR3 also results from other DNA sequences found in this sample. The chain has TRBV7-9 and TRBJ2-3; D is perhaps TRBD2 (6 bases). The CDR3 extends over 13 amino acids. Trimming shortened V by 5 bases and J by 4 bases, and 10 bases separated the two germline ends. Germline V CDR1 and CDR2: SEHNR, FQNEAQ (reference sequence). This chain's CDR3 is CASSPGTPDTQYF. As DNA, the CDR3 is TGTGCCAGCAGCCCCGGGACTCCAGATACGCAGTATTTT.